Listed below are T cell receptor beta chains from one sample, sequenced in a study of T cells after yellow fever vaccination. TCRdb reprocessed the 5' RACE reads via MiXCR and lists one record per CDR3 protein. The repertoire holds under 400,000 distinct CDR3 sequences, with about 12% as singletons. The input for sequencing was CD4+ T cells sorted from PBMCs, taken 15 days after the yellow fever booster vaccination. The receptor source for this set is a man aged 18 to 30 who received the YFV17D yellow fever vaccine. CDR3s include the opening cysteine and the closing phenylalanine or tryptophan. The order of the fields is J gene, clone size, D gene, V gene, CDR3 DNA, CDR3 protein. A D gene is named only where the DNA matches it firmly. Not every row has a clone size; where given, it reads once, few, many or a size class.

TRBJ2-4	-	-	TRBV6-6	TGTGCCAGCAGTTACTCGATCCCACCGGACAGCCAAAACATTCAGTACTTC	CASSYSIPPDSQNIQYF
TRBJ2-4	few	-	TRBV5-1	TGCGCCAGCAGCGGCGCACTAGCCAAAAACATTCAGTACTTC	CASSGALAKNIQYF
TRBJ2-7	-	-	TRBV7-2	TGTGCCAGCAGCTTAGTACGAGTCCTTTCCTACGAGCAGTACTTC	CASSLVRVLSYEQYF
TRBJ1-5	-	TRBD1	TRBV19	TGTGCCAGTAGACCCGGGACAGGGGGACGCAATCAGCCCCAGCATTTT	CASRPGTGGRNQPQHF
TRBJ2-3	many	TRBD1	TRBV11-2	TGTGCCAGCAGCTCCTGGGACAGCTCCACAGATACGCAGTATTTT	CASSSWDSSTDTQYF
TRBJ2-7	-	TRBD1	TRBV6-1	TGTGCCAGCAGGAGCCCGGGACAGGGTTACGAGCAGTACTTC	CASRSPGQGYEQYF
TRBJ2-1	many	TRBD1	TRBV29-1	TGCAGCGTTGAGGAGGACAGGGGGCCCAATGAGCAGTTCTTC	CSVEEDRGPNEQFF
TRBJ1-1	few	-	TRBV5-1	TGCGCCAGCAGCTTCACAGGGAAGGTGAACACTGAAGCTTTCTTT	CASSFTGKVNTEAFF
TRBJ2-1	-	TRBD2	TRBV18	TGTGCCAGCTCACCGGGACTAGCGAACAATGAGCAGTTCTTC	CASSPGLANNEQFF
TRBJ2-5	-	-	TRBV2	TGTGCCAGCAAAGCGTACCAAGAGACCCAGTACTTC	CASKAYQETQYF
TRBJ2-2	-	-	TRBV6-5	TGTGCCAGCAGTGGCGGGACGGGGAACACCGGGGAGCTGTTTTTT	CASSGGTGNTGELFF
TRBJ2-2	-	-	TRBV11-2	TGTGCCAGCAGCTTAGGGCGGTTAGGGAACACCGGGGAGCTGTTTTTT	CASSLGRLGNTGELFF
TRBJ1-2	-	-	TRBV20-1	TGCAGTGCCGGACGGGCGGATGGCTACACCTTC	CSAGRADGYTF